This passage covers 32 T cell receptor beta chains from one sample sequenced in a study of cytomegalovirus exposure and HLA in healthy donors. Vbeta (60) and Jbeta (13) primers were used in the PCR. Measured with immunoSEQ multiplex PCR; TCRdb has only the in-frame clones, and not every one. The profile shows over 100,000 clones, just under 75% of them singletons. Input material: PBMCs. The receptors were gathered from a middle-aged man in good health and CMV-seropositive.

The CDR3 loop reads CASSPSQGAIQPQHF. The CDR3 DNA sequence: TGTGCCAGCTCACCGTCGCAGGGGGCTATTCAGCCCCAGCATTTT. The chain carries TRBV18 and TRBJ1-5, with TRBD1 matching 8 bases. From germline, CDR1 is KGHSH and CDR2 LQKENI. The CDR3 totals 15 residues. Trimming at V came to 3 bases and at J to 6 bases, leaving 7 bases not matched to a gene.

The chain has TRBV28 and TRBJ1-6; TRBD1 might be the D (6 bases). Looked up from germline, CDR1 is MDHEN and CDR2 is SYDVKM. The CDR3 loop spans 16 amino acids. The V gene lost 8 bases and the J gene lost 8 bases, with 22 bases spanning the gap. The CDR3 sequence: CASAPGGGARDSPLHF. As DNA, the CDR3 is TGTGCCAGCGCCCCGGGGGGGGGCGCGAGAGATTCACCCCTCCACTTT.

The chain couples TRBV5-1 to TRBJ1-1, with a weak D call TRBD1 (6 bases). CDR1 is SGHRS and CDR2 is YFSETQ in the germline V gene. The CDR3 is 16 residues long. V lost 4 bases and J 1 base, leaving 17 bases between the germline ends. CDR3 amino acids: CASSPSSGTQNTEAFF. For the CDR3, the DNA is TGCGCCAGCAGCCCTTCCTCCGGGACACAGAACACTGAAGCTTTCTTT. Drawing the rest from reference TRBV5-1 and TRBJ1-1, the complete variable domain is KAGVTQTPRYLIKTRGQQVTLSCSPISGHRSVSWYQQTPGQGLQFLFEYFSETQRNKGNFPGRFSGRQFSNSRSEMNVSTLELGDSALYLCASSPSSGTQNTEAFFGQGTRLTVV.

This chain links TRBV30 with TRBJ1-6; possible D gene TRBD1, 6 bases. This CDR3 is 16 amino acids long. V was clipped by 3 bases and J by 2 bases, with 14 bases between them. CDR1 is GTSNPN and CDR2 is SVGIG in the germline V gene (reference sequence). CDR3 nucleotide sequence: TGTGCCTGGAGGGGAGGGGGGAGAACCTATAATTCACCCCTCCACTTT. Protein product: CAWRGGGRTYNSPLHF. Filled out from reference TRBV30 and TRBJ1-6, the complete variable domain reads SQTIHQWPATLVQPVGSPLSLECTVEGTSNPNLYWYRQAAGRGLQLLFYSVGIGQISSEVPQNLSASRPQDRQFILSSKKLLLSDSGFYLCAWRGGGRTYNSPLHFGNGTRLTVT.

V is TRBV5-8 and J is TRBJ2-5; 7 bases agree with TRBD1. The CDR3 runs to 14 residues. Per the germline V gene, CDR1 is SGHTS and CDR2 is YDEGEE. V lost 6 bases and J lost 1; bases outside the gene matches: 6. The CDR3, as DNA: TGTGCCAGCACTAATTGGACAGGCCAAGAGACCCAGTACTTC. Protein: CASTNWTGQETQYF.

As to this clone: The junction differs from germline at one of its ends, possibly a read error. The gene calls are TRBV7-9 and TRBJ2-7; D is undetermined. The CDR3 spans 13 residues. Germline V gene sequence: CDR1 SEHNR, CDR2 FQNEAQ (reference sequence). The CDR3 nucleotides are TGTTCCAGCAGCCCCGAGGCGAGTGCCGAGCAGTACTTC. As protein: CSSSPEASAEQYF.

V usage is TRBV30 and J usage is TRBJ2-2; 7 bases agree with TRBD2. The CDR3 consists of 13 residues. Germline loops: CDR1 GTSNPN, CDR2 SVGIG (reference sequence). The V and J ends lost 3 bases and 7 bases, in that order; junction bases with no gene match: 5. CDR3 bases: TGTGCCTGGAGGAGGACTAGTAACGGGGAGCTGTTTTTT. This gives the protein CAWRRTSNGELFF.

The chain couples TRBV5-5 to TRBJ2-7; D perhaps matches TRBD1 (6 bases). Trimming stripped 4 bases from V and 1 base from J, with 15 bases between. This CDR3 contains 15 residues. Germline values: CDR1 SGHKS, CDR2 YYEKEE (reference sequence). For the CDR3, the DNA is TGTGCCAGCAGCAAGGTTGGGGGCCTGTCCTACGAGCAGTACTTC. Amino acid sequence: CASSKVGGLSYEQYF.

CDR3 coding DNA: TGTGCCAGTAGTTATTCGGGTGAAAAACTGTTTTTT. It specifies CASSYSGEKLFF. V and J are TRBV19 and TRBJ1-4; D is ambiguous. From germline, CDR1 is LNHDA and CDR2 SQIVND (reference sequence). This CDR3 is 12 amino acids long. With 5 bases removed from V and 7 bases from J, the gap between germline ends came to 8 bases.

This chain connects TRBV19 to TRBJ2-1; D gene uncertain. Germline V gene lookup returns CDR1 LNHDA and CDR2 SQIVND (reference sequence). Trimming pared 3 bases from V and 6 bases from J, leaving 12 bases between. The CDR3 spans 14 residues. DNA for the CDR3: TGTGCCAGTAGTATCTCGTACAGACCCAATGAGCAGTTCTTC. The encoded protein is CASSISYRPNEQFF.

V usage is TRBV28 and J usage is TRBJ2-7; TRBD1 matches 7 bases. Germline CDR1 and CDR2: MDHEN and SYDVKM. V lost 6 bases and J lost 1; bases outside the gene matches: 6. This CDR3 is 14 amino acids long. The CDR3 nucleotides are TGTGCCAGCAGAAGGACAGGCGGTTCCTACGAGCAGTACTTC. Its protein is CASRRTGGSYEQYF.

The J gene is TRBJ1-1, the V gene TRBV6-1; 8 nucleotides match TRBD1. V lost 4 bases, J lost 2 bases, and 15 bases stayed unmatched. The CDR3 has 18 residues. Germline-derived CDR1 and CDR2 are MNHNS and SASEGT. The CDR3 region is CASSVPGQAPNTNTEAFF. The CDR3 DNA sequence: TGTGCCAGCAGTGTCCCGGGACAGGCTCCGAACACAAACACTGAAGCTTTCTTT.

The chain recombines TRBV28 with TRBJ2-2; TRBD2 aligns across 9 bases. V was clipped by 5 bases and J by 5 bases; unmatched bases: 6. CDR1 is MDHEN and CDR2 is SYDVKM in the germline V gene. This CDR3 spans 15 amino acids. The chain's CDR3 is CASSPTSGWTGELFF. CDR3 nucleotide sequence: TGTGCCAGCAGTCCGACTAGCGGTTGGACCGGGGAGCTGTTTTTT. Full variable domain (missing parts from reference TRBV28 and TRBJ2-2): DVKVTQSSRYLVKRTGEKVFLECVQDMDHENMFWYRQDPGLGLRLIYFSYDVKMKEKGDIPEGYSVSREKKERFSLILESASTNQTSMYLCASSPTSGWTGELFFGEGSRLTVL.

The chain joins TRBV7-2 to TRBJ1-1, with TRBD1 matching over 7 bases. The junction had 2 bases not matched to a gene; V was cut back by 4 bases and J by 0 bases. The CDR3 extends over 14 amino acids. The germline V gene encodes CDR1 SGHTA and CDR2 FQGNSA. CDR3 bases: TGTGCCAGCAGCTGGGGACAGATGAACACTGAAGCTTTCTTT. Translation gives CASSWGQMNTEAFF.

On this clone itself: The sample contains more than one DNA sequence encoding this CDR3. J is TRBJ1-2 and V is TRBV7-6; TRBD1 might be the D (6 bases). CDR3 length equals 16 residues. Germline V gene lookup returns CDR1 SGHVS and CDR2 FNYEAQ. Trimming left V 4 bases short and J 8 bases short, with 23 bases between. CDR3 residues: CASSSPLVRGLEGYTF. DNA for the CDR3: TGTGCCAGCAGCTCGCCCCTAGTCAGGGGTCTAGAGGGCTACACCTTC.

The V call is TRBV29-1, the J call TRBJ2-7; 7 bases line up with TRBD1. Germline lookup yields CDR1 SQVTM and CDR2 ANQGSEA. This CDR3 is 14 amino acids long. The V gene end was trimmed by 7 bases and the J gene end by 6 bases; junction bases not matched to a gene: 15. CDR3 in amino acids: CSAGRTGPLSEQYF. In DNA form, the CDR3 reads TGCAGCGCTGGAAGGACAGGTCCCCTAAGCGAGCAGTACTTC.

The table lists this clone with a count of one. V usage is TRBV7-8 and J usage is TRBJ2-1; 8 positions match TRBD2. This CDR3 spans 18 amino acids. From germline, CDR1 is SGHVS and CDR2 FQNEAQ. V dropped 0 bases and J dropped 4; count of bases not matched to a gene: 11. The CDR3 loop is CASSLARVAGRDYNEQFF. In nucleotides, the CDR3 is TGTGCCAGCAGCTTAGCGAGGGTAGCGGGGAGGGATTACAATGAGCAGTTCTTC.

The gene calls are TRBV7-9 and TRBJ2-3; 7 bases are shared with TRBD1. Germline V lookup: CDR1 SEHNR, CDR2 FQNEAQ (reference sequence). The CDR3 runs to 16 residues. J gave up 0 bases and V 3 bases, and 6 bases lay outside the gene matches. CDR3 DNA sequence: TGTGCCAGCAGCTTGGGACAGACCTCTAGCACAGATACGCAGTATTTT. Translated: CASSLGQTSSTDTQYF.

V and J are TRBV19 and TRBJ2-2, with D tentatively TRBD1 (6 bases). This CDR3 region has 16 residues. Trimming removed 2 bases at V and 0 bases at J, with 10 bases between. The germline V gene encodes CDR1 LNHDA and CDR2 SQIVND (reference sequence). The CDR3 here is CASSIYGGANTGELFF. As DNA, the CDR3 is TGTGCCAGTAGTATATATGGGGGCGCGAACACCGGGGAGCTGTTTTTT. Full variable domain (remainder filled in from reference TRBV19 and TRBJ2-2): DGGITQSPKYLFRKEGQNVTLSCEQNLNHDAMYWYRQDPGQGLRLIYYSQIVNDFQKGDIAEGYSVSREKKESFPLTVTSAQKNPTAFYLCASSIYGGANTGELFFGEGSRLTVL.

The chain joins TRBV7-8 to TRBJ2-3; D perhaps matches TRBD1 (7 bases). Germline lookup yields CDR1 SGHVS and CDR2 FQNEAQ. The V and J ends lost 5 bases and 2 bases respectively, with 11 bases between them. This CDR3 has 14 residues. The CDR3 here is CASSGGTDTDTQYF. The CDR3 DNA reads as TGTGCCAGCAGCGGAGGGACAGACACAGATACGCAGTATTTT. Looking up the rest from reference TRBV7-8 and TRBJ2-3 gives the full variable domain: GAGVSQSPRYKVAKRGQDVALRCDPISGHVSLFWYQQALGQGPEFLTYFQNEAQLDKSGLPSDRFFAERPEGSVSTLKIQRTQQEDSAVYLCASSGGTDTDTQYFGPGTRLTVL.

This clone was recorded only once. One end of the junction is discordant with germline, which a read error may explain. The CDR3 DNA sequence: TGTGCCAGCAGCTTAATGGGTTTGGGGGGAAACAAGGAGTTC. This encodes CASSLMGLGGNKEF. The rearrangement uses TRBV7-8 and TRBJ2-7; perhaps TRBD2 as D (6 bases). The CDR3 has 14 residues. CDR1 SGHVS and CDR2 FQNEAQ come from the germline V gene. Looking up the rest from reference TRBV7-8 and TRBJ2-7 gives the full variable domain: GAGVSQSPRYKVAKRGQDVALRCDPISGHVSLFWYQQALGQGPEFLTYFQNEAQLDKSGLPSDRFFAERPEGSVSTLKIQRTQQEDSAVYLCASSLMGLGGNKEFGPGTRLTVT.

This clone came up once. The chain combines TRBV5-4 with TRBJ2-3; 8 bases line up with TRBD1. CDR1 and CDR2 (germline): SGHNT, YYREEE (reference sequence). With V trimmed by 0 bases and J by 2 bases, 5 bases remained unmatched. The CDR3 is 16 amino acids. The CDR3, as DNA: TGTGCCAGCAGCTTGGTCCAGGGGGCCTTCACAGATACGCAGTATTTT. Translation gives CASSLVQGAFTDTQYF. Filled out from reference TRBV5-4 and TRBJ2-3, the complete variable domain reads ETGVTQSPTHLIKTRGQQVTLRCSSQSGHNTVSWYQQALGQGPQFIFQYYREEENGRGNFPPRFSGLQFPNYSSELNVNALELDDSALYLCASSLVQGAFTDTQYFGPGTRLTVL.

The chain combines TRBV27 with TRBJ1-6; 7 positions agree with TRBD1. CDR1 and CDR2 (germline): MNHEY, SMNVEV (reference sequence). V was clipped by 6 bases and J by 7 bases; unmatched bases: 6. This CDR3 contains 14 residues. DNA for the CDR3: TGTGCCAGCAGACGAGACAGGGAAAATTCACCCCTCCACTTT. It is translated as CASRRDRENSPLHF.

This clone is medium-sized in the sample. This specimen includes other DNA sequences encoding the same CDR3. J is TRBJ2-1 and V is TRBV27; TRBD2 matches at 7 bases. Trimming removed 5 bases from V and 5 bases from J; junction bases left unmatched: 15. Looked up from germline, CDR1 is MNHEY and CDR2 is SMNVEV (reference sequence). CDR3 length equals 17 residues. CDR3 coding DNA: TGTGCCAGCAGTCGAACCCACCTAGCGGCCACGCACAATGAGCAGTTCTTC. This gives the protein CASSRTHLAATHNEQFF.

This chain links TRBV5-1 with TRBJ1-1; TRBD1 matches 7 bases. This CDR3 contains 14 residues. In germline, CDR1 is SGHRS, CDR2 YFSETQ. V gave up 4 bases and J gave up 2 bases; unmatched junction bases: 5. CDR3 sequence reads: CASSPGQINTEAFF. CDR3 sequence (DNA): TGCGCCAGCAGCCCGGGACAGATAAACACTGAAGCTTTCTTT.

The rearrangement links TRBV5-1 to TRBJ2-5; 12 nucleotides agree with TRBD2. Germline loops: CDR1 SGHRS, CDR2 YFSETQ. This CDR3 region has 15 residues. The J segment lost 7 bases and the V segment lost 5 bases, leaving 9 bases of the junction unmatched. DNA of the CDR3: TGCGCCAGCAGACCGCGACTAGCGGGGGAAGGGACCCAGTACTTC. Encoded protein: CASRPRLAGEGTQYF.

CDR3 nucleotide sequence: TGTGCCAGCAGCTTGTGGGACGGACAGGGGGCCTACTACGAGCAGTACTTC. Its translation is CASSLWDGQGAYYEQYF. The chain combines TRBV5-6 with TRBJ2-7, with TRBD1 matching 11 bases. This CDR3 has 17 amino acids. V was pared by 1 base and J by 3 bases, with 9 bases of the junction left unmatched. Germline V gene lookup returns CDR1 SGHDT and CDR2 YYEEEE.

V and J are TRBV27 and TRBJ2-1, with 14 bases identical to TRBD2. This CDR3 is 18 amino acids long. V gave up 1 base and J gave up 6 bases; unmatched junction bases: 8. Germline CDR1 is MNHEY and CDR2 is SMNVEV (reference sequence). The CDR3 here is CASSLYTPGLAGVNEQFF. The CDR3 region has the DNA TGTGCCAGCAGTTTATATACTCCGGGACTAGCGGGAGTCAATGAGCAGTTCTTC.

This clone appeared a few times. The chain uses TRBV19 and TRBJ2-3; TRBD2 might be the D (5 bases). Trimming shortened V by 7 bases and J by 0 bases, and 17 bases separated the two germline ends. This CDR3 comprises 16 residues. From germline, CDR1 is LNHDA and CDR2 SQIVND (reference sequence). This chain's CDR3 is CASKRGPLVSTDTQYF. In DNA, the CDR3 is TGTGCCAGTAAAAGAGGGCCTCTAGTTAGCACAGATACGCAGTATTTT.

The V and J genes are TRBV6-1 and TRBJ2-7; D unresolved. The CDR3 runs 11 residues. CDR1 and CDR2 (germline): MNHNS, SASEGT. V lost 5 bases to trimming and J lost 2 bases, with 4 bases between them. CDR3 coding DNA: TGTGCCAGCAGTCAAACCTACGAGCAGTACTTC. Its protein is CASSQTYEQYF.

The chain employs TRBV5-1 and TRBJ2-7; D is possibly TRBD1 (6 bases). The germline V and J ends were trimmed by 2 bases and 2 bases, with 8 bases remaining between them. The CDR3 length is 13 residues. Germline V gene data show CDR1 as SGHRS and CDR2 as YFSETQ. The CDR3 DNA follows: TGCGCCAGCAGCTTCGGGACAACCTACGAGCAGTACTTC. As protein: CASSFGTTYEQYF. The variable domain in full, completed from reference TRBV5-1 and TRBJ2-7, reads KAGVTQTPRYLIKTRGQQVTLSCSPISGHRSVSWYQQTPGQGLQFLFEYFSETQRNKGNFPGRFSGRQFSNSRSEMNVSTLELGDSALYLCASSFGTTYEQYFGPGTRLTVT.

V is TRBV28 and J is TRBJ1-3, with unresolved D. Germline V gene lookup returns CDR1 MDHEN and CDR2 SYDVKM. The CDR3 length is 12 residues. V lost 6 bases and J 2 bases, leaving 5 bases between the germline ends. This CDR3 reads CASSLPGNTIYF. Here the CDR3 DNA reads TGTGCCAGCAGCCTCCCTGGAAACACCATATATTTT.